Listed here are 6 T cell receptor beta chains from one sample, sequenced in a study of shared clonotypes between healthy human individuals. Produced via immunoSEQ multiplex PCR; TCRdb's table is partial and in-frame only. Of 150,000 to 200,000 clones listed, approximately 92% are singletons. The specimen sequenced was naive CD4+ T cells sorted from blood. Indicated subset: CD45RA+ positively selected. The receptors derive from a woman in her twenties or thirties in good health.

The genes are TRBV5-1 and TRBJ2-5, with D perhaps matching TRBD1 or TRBD2 (6 bases each). CDR1 is SGHRS and CDR2 is YFSETQ in the germline V gene. V was cut by 4 bases and J by 4 bases, with 26 bases left in between. The CDR3 has 18 amino acids. CDR3 in amino acids: CASSTQPEPTGGRETQYF. The CDR3 DNA sequence: TGCGCCAGCAGCACTCAGCCGGAACCGACAGGAGGGAGAGAGACCCAGTACTTC.

The chain carries TRBV6-6 and TRBJ2-5, with D uncertain. Gene TRBJ2-7 matches the end of the DNA better, so the J call may be wrong. Looked up from germline, CDR1 is MNHNY and CDR2 is SVGAGI (reference sequence). This CDR3 contains 12 residues. The CDR3 is CASSLQYAEQYF. The CDR3 region has the DNA TGTGCCAGCAGCCTACAGTACGCCGAGCAGTACTTC.

This clone has just a few counts. Other nucleotide sequences from this sample produce the same CDR3. The gene calls are TRBV18 and TRBJ2-7, with 7 bases fitting TRBD2. Looked up from germline, CDR1 is KGHSH and CDR2 is LQKENI. V gave up 6 bases and J gave up 2 bases; unmatched junction bases: 4. The CDR3 runs 13 residues. This CDR3 reads CASSLGRTYEQYF. CDR3 in DNA: TGTGCCAGCTCGCTCGGGAGGACCTACGAGCAGTACTTC.

DNA of the CDR3: TGTGCCAGCTCACCACCGCCAGCTACGCTGCAGTACTTC. This gives the protein CASSPPPATLQYF. The chain uses TRBV18 and TRBJ2-7; D gene ambiguous. V lost 0 bases and J 9 bases, leaving 12 bases between the germline ends. The germline V gene has CDR1 KGHSH and CDR2 LQKENI. The CDR3 totals 13 residues.

The chain combines TRBV19 with TRBJ1-5; possibly TRBD1 for D (6 bases). V was trimmed by 5 bases and J by 3 bases, leaving 14 bases between them. The CDR3 is 15 amino acids. Germline assignment: CDR1 LNHDA and CDR2 SQIVND (reference sequence). CDR3 loop: CASSWGGRNNQPQHF. CDR3 nucleotide sequence: TGTGCCAGTAGTTGGGGGGGCCGCAACAATCAGCCCCAGCATTTT.

The gene calls are TRBV5-1 and TRBJ2-1; 14 nucleotides align to TRBD2. Germline V gene data show CDR1 as SGHRS and CDR2 as YFSETQ. The CDR3 covers 17 residues. V was clipped by 2 bases and J by 7 bases; unmatched bases: 8. The CDR3 nucleotides read TGCGCCAGCAGCTTCGGACTAGCGGGAGGTTTGATAAATGAGCAGTTCTTC. Its translation is CASSFGLAGGLINEQFF.